One sample yielded the 14 T cell receptor beta chains listed below, sequenced in a study of cytomegalovirus exposure and HLA in healthy donors. The PCR made use of 60 Vbeta and 13 Jbeta primers. Profiled with immunoSEQ multiplex PCR; TCRdb holds only in-frame clones, not every one. Among 200,000 to 250,000 clones listed, almost 80% were seen once. Input material: PBMCs. The receptor source for this set is a man in his late teens or twenties in good health and CMV-seronegative.

This chain links TRBV6-1 with TRBJ1-1; D possibly corresponds to TRBD1 (6 bases). The length of the CDR3 is 12 residues. The germline V gene has CDR1 MNHNS and CDR2 SASEGT. Trimming pared 6 bases from V and 11 bases from J, leaving 16 bases between. Here the CDR3 reads CASRYTGTMAFF. CDR3 sequence (DNA): TGTGCCAGCAGGTACACAGGGACTATGGCTTTCTTT.

The chain joins TRBV7-2 to TRBJ1-2; 9 nucleotides agree with TRBD1. This CDR3 has 14 residues. After removal of 1 base from V and 8 bases from J, the junction contained 5 bases not matched to a gene. CDR1 and CDR2 (germline): SGHTA, FQGNSA. This CDR3 is CASSLVGTGQGYTF. The CDR3 coding sequence is TGTGCCAGCAGCTTAGTCGGGACAGGGCAGGGCTACACCTTC. The full variable domain, rest sourced from reference TRBV7-2 and TRBJ1-2, is GAGVSQSPSNKVTEKGKDVELRCDPISGHTALYWYRQSLGQGLEFLIYFQGNSAPDKSGLPSDRFSAERTGGSVSTLTIQRTQQEDSAVYLCASSLVGTGQGYTFGSGTRLTVV.

The chain joins TRBV29-1 to TRBJ1-5, with TRBD1 identical over 7 bases. V gave up 0 bases and J gave up 5 bases; unmatched junction bases: 10. Germline CDR1 reads SQVTM; CDR2 reads ANQGSEA. The CDR3 runs to 16 residues. CDR3 amino acids: CSVEDLRGQYYQPQHF. CDR3 nucleotides: TGCAGCGTTGAAGATCTTCGGGGACAGTACTATCAGCCCCAGCATTTT.

The chain couples TRBV9 to TRBJ1-4; D uncertain. This CDR3 contains 16 residues. The V end was cut by 0 bases, the J end by 0 bases, with 9 bases between. CDR1 and CDR2 from the germline V gene are SGDLS and YYNGEE. The CDR3 DNA sequence: TGTGCCAGCAGCGTAGGCGAGGGTGCAACTAATGAAAAACTGTTTTTT. This sequence encodes CASSVGEGATNEKLFF.

The chain has TRBV27 and TRBJ2-7; maybe TRBD1 (6 bases). CDR1 and CDR2 from the germline V gene are MNHEY and SMNVEV (reference sequence). The CDR3 has 14 amino acids. The ends were cut back, 2 bases at V and 2 bases at J, with 10 bases in the middle. Here the CDR3 reads CASSLAGTTYEQYF. CDR3 in DNA: TGTGCCAGCAGTTTAGCCGGGACAACCTACGAGCAGTACTTC.

The chain recombines TRBV4-3 with TRBJ1-4, with 9 bases matching TRBD1. The CDR3 is 19 residues long. Germline V gene data show CDR1 as LGHNA and CDR2 as YSLEER. The J segment lost 0 bases and the V segment lost 0 bases, leaving 8 bases of the junction unmatched. The CDR3 bases are TGCGCCAGCAGCCAAGAAGTAGGGACAGGGCCATCAACTAATGAAAAACTGTTTTTT. Protein sequence: CASSQEVGTGPSTNEKLFF.

The chain is built from TRBV12-5 and TRBJ2-3; weak D call: TRBD1 (5 bases). Germline V CDR1 and CDR2: LGHNT, FRNRAP. The V and J ends lost 6 bases and 4 bases respectively, with 14 bases between them. The CDR3 consists of 14 residues. This chain's CDR3 is CASGSGQGADTQYF. The CDR3 bases are TGTGCTAGTGGCTCCGGACAAGGGGCAGATACGCAGTATTTT. The entire variable domain, with the rest obtained from reference TRBV12-5 and TRBJ2-3, is as follows: DARVTQTPRHKVTEMGQEVTMRCQPILGHNTVFWYRQTMMQGLELLAYFRNRAPLDDSGMPKDRFSAEMPDATLATLKIQPSEPRDSAVYFCASGSGQGADTQYFGPGTRLTVL.

The gene calls are TRBV12-5 and TRBJ1-2, with 7 positions matching TRBD1. Germline lookup yields CDR1 LGHNT and CDR2 FRNRAP. The CDR3 has 15 residues. The V segment lost 3 bases and the J segment 4 bases; nucleotides outside the gene matches: 8. The CDR3 bases are TGTGCTAGTGGTTTAGATCGACAGGGCAGCTATGGCTACACCTTC. Translating gives CASGLDRQGSYGYTF.

Comment on this clone: One junction end disagrees with the germline gene, perhaps due to a read error. V and J are TRBV7-9 and TRBJ1-1, with 8 positions matching TRBD1. This CDR3 has 16 residues. Germline lookup yields CDR1 SEHNR and CDR2 FQNEAQ (reference sequence). CDR3 sequence (DNA): TGTTCCAGCAGCTTTTGGCAGGGGGCGGGGAACACTGAAGCTTTCTTT. Amino acid sequence: CSSSFWQGAGNTEAFF.

The genes are TRBV9 and TRBJ2-3, with TRBD1 matching over 7 bases. V lost 0 bases and J lost 3; bases outside the gene matches: 7. Germline V CDR1 and CDR2: SGDLS, YYNGEE. The CDR3 runs 16 residues. CDR3 amino acids: CASSVGSGTETDTQYF. CDR3 nucleotides: TGTGCCAGCAGCGTAGGGTCCGGGACAGAAACAGATACGCAGTATTTT.

V usage is TRBV13 and J usage is TRBJ1-6; D is unclear. V was trimmed by 5 bases and J by 4 bases, leaving 15 bases between them. The CDR3 totals 16 residues. Germline V lookup: CDR1 PRHDT, CDR2 FYEKMQ (reference sequence). CDR3 protein: CASSPTGGLYNSPLHF. The DNA of the CDR3 is TGTGCCAGCAGCCCTACCGGAGGCCTATATAATTCACCCCTCCACTTT.

The rearrangement uses TRBV4-3 and TRBJ2-7; D not resolved. There are 14 residues in the CDR3. The germline V gene encodes CDR1 LGHNA and CDR2 YSLEER. The germline V and J ends were trimmed by 0 bases and 0 bases, with 6 bases remaining between them. The chain's CDR3 is CASSQDHSSYEQYF. DNA of the CDR3: TGCGCCAGCAGCCAAGATCACAGCTCCTACGAGCAGTACTTC.

This clone was detected a few times. Germline and junction disagree at one end, which may indicate a read error. The rearrangement joins TRBV6-6 to TRBJ2-7; D is undetermined. The CDR3 sequence is 13 residues long. Germline loops: CDR1 MNHNY, CDR2 SVGAGI (reference sequence). The CDR3 DNA sequence: TGTGCCAGCAGCTACTATAGTACCTACGAGCAGTACTTC. Translation: CASSYYSTYEQYF.

The chain has TRBV11-2 and TRBJ2-5; TRBD1 aligns across 7 bases. The CDR3 extends over 15 amino acids. CDR1 is SGHAT and CDR2 is FQNNGV in the germline V gene. The J segment lost 2 bases and the V segment lost 4 bases, leaving 7 bases of the junction unmatched. The CDR3 region has the DNA TGTGCCAGCAGCTCCCTACAGGGGCAACAAGAGACCCAGTACTTC. This gives the protein CASSSLQGQQETQYF.